Each of the 27 T cell receptor beta chains below was sequenced from the same sample in a study of CXCR3-negative and CXCR3-positive naive CD8 T cells. Notes on the study in general: Hydrophobicity was higher for TRB CDR3s found in CXCR3-positive naive cells than in CXCR3-negative naive cells.

UMI-labeled TRB cDNA libraries were prepared by 5' RACE. TCRdb re-called the 5' RACE reads; one entry per CDR3 protein, DNA not given. Recorded for this sample: under 110,000 distinct CDR3 sequences. No antigen has been assigned to these receptors. Specimen: naive CXCR3+ CD8+ T cells from blood. Stated subset: CD45RO-CCR7+CD27+CD95- naive CD8+ T cells expressing CXCR3 (TNR3+). The receptor source for this set is a human donor in good health. Some clones in this sample may be carry-over from other donors' samples.

This rearrangement joins TRBV28 to TRBJ1-3; TCRdb's D call of TRBD1 is untestable without DNA. The CDR3 covers 14 residues. Germline V gene lookup returns CDR1 MDHEN and CDR2 SYDVKM. The CDR3: CASSLQGSGNTIYF.

The V and J genes are TRBV6-2 or TRBV6-3 and TRBJ1-2. Germline CDR1 reads MNHEY; CDR2 reads SVGEGT. The CDR3 has 14 amino acids. CDR3 residues: CASSWDSANYGYTF.

CDR3 sequence reads: CASSQPEGGEKLFF. This chain connects TRBV4-1 to TRBJ1-4. Germline CDR1 reads MGHRA; CDR2 reads YSYEKL. This CDR3 is 14 amino acids long.

The V call is TRBV7-6, the J call TRBJ2-4; TCRdb reports TRBD1, a call that lacks DNA to check it against. Germline assignment: CDR1 SGHVS and CDR2 FNYEAQ. The CDR3 consists of 15 residues. The CDR3 sequence: CASSFGGAPKNIQYF.

The chain is built from TRBV5-1 and TRBJ2-3; the D gene TCRdb calls, TRBD2, cannot be checked with no DNA. Germline V gene data show CDR1 as SGHRS and CDR2 as YFSETQ. The CDR3 is 16 residues long. This CDR3 is CASSSLAGGPPDTQYF.

The chain combines TRBV27 with TRBJ1-1. CDR3 length equals 14 residues. The germline V gene encodes CDR1 MNHEY and CDR2 SMNVEV (reference sequence). CDR3 amino acids: CASSLSTVNTEAFF.

The genes are TRBV29-1 and TRBJ1-1; no DNA is available, so the TRBD1 call from TCRdb remains unchecked. Per the germline V gene, CDR1 is SQVTM and CDR2 is ANQGSEA. The CDR3 length is 16 residues. The CDR3 reads CSAYPIPGQVNTEAFF. The full variable domain, its missing parts supplied by reference TRBV29-1 and TRBJ1-1, is SAVISQKPSRDICQRGTSLTIQCQVDSQVTMMFWYRQQPGQSLTLIATANQGSEATYESGFVIDKFPISRPNLTFSTLTVSNMSPEDSSIYLCSAYPIPGQVNTEAFFGQGTRLTVV.

This sequence joins TRBV7-9 and TRBJ2-5. Germline V gene sequence: CDR1 SEHNR, CDR2 FQNEAQ (reference sequence). This CDR3 has 16 amino acids. The CDR3 loop is CASSSYPTTYQETQYF. The variable domain in full, completed from reference TRBV7-9 and TRBJ2-5, reads DTGVSQNPRHKITKRGQNVTFRCDPISEHNRLYWYRQTLGQGPEFLTYFQNEAQLEKSRLLSDRFSAERPKGSFSTLEIQRTEQGDSAMYLCASSSYPTTYQETQYFGPGTRLLVL.

The chain is built from TRBV10-2 and TRBJ1-1. The CDR3 loop spans 15 amino acids. Germline CDR1 is WSHSY and CDR2 is SAAADI. CDR3 protein: CASSESAGPRSEAFF.

The CDR3 is CASSLFLFPTGGSNQPQHF. The chain carries TRBV28 and TRBJ1-5; TCRdb's D call, TRBD1, is unchecked because there is no DNA. This CDR3 is built from 19 residues. CDR1 and CDR2 (germline): MDHEN, SYDVKM.

The CDR3 region is CASTWGQAYEQYF. The V call is TRBV6-6, the J call TRBJ2-7; checking the TCRdb D call of TRBD1 is not possible without DNA. CDR3 length equals 13 residues. Germline assignment: CDR1 MNHNY and CDR2 SVGAGI (reference sequence).

This rearrangement joins TRBV4-3 to TRBJ1-2. This CDR3 contains 17 residues. CDR1 and CDR2 (germline): LGHNA, YSLEER. CDR3 region: CASSQDLWNSPNYGYTF.

The chain employs TRBV12-3 or TRBV12-4 and TRBJ2-1; TCRdb's assignment of TRBD1 cannot be checked, as there is no DNA. This CDR3 is 15 amino acids long. Here the CDR3 reads CASSLAEGVRNEQFF.

This rearrangement joins TRBV9 to TRBJ1-5; as DNA is missing, the TRBD1 call by TCRdb cannot be tested. This CDR3 comprises 15 residues. Germline-derived CDR1 and CDR2 are SGDLS and YYNGEE. This chain's CDR3 is CASSSGGAGDQPQHF.

This chain uses TRBV10-3 with TRBJ1-2; the TCRdb D gene call, TRBD1, has no DNA to confirm it. The CDR3 covers 15 residues. Germline CDR1 and CDR2: ENHRY and SYGVKD. CDR3 residues: CAISEGVDRANGYTF.

This sequence joins TRBV13 and TRBJ2-7; TCRdb's D call of TRBD1 is untestable without DNA. The CDR3 runs 15 residues. The germline gives CDR1 PRHDT, CDR2 FYEKMQ (reference sequence). The CDR3 is CASSSRPEGDYEQYF.

The V call is TRBV5-1, the J call TRBJ2-2. The CDR3 sequence is 14 residues long. The germline CDR1 and CDR2 sequences are SGHRS and YFSETQ. The CDR3 sequence is CASLGTMNTGELFF.

The gene calls are TRBV5-6 and TRBJ2-1; the TRBD2 assignment by TCRdb is unverifiable without DNA. Germline V gene data show CDR1 as SGHDT and CDR2 as YYEEEE. The length of the CDR3 is 15 residues. CDR3 loop: CASSEAANPRNEQFF.

J is TRBJ2-1 and V is TRBV11-2; no DNA is available, so the TRBD2 call from TCRdb remains unchecked. The CDR3 covers 17 residues. Germline V lookup: CDR1 SGHAT, CDR2 FQNNGV. CDR3 sequence reads: CASSPTLQRGDNNEQFF.

The chain combines TRBV18 with TRBJ1-2. The V gene's germline CDR1 is KGHSH and CDR2 LQKENI. The CDR3 loop spans 14 amino acids. CDR3 sequence: CASSPEAGIYGYTF.

This rearrangement joins TRBV5-5 to TRBJ2-7; the D gene TCRdb calls, TRBD2, cannot be checked with no DNA. The CDR3 totals 17 residues. CDR1 and CDR2 from the germline V gene are SGHKS and YYEKEE (reference sequence). The CDR3 sequence: CASSGSLAGGRSYEQYF.

J is TRBJ2-7 and V is TRBV6-6. Germline CDR1 MNHNY, CDR2 SVGAGI (reference sequence). The CDR3 has 14 amino acids. The CDR3 spells CASSYPTSSYEQYF.

This chain links TRBV5-1 with TRBJ2-7; TCRdb names TRBD2, which stays unverified in the absence of DNA. The CDR3 is 16 residues long. The germline V gene encodes CDR1 SGHRS and CDR2 YFSETQ. CDR3 sequence: CASKTSGGPDPYEQYF.

The chain employs TRBV7-2 and TRBJ2-7; as DNA is missing, the TRBD2 call by TCRdb cannot be tested. CDR3 size: 15 residues. Germline V lookup: CDR1 SGHTA, CDR2 FQGNSA. This CDR3 is CASSSFLGTSYEQYF.

The rearrangement links TRBV30 to TRBJ1-1. The germline CDR1 and CDR2 sequences are GTSNPN and SVGIG (reference sequence). The CDR3 is made up of 11 amino acids. CDR3 loop: CAWMGNTEAFF.

This chain joins TRBV9 and TRBJ2-3. The CDR3 is 16 amino acids. Per the germline V gene, CDR1 is SGDLS and CDR2 is YYNGEE. CDR3 in amino acids: CASSVAVKGFADTQYF.

The chain links TRBV7-9 to TRBJ2-3. The germline CDR1 and CDR2 sequences are SEHNR and FQNEAQ (reference sequence). This CDR3 is 17 amino acids long. Here the CDR3 reads CASSQTMGSTNTDTQYF.